This TCR beta chain was identified in a study of early T cells in non-severe SARS-CoV-2 infection. TCRdb re-called the 5' RACE reads through MiXCR, storing one row per CDR3 protein. The sample includes some 57,000 distinct CDR3 sequences, about 10% of them seen just once. The CDR3 sequence is 11 residues long. The ends were cut back, 5 bases at V and 3 bases at J, with 4 bases in the middle. This clonotype has at least ten counts. Sequences were obtained from whole blood. The sequence came from an adult who was a healthcare worker with PCR-confirmed SARS-CoV-2 infection or an uninfected control (not recorded which). The gene calls are TRBV12-3 or TRBV12-4 and TRBJ1-1; D call uncertain. The CDR3 region has the DNA TGTGCCAGCAGTATATACACTGAAGCTTTCTTT. Translating it yields CASSIYTEAFF.